This T cell receptor beta chain comes out of a study of shared clonotypes between healthy human individuals. Study conclusions and caveats: Clonotype sharing across several donors was observed for around 5% of naive CD4 clonotypes. Relative to clonotypes present in all four donors, those not shared had lower generation probabilities.

About this clone itself: Antigen unknown.

Some clones are missing from TCRdb's copy, which holds only in-frame ones; the method was immunoSEQ multiplex PCR. The data contain more than 850,000 clones, 78% of them singletons. This TCR was sampled from a man younger than 35 in good health. Some clones in this sample may be carry-over from other donors' samples. Material: memory CD4+ T cells from PBMCs. Subset given: CD45RA-negative fraction.

In nucleotides, the CDR3 is TGTGCCAGCAGCTTGGGTGTACAACAAGAGACCCAGTACTTC. Amino acids: CASSLGVQQETQYF. This sequence joins TRBV11-2 and TRBJ2-5; D is ambiguous. Germline CDR1 and CDR2: SGHAT and FQNNGV. The V and J ends lost 3 bases and 2 bases respectively, with 10 bases between them. The CDR3 contains 14 residues.